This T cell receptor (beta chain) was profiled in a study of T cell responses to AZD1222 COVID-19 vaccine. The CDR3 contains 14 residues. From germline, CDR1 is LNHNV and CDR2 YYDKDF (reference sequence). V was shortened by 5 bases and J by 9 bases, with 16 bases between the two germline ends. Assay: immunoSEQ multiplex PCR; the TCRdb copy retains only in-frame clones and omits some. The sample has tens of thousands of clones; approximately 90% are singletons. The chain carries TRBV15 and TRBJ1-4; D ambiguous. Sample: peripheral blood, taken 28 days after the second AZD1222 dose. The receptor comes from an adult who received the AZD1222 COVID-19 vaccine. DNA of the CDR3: TGTGCCACCAGCGGGAGGATTAACAGCCAAAAACTGTTTTTT. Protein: CATSGRINSQKLFF. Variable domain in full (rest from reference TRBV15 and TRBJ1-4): DAMVIQNPRYQVTQFGKPVTLSCSQTLNHNVMYWYQQKSSQAPKLLFHYYDKDFNNEADTPDNFQSRRPNTSFCFLDIRSPGLGDTAMYLCATSGRINSQKLFFGSGTQLSVL.